The source of this T cell receptor beta chain is a study of control samples from healthy donors and cancer patients. The CDR3 has 15 amino acids. Germline CDR1 SGHRS, CDR2 YFSETQ. Unmatched junction bases numbered 11, after V lost 4 bases and J lost 7 bases. Libraries were prepared by immunoSEQ multiplex PCR; TCRdb keeps only in-frame clonotypes and omits some of them. This table holds roughly 200,000 clones, around 93% found once. Sequences were obtained from blood. This clonotype was sampled from a man between 18 and 29 years old in good health. This chain connects TRBV5-1 to TRBJ2-7; 10 bases fit TRBD1. The CDR3 DNA is TGCGCCAGCAGCCTCGGACAGGGGGAGGCGAGGGAGCAGTACTTC. Translated, it gives CASSLGQGEAREQYF.